This entry lists 2 T cell receptor beta chains sequenced from one sample in a study of T cell changes during pregnancy in multiple sclerosis. The data were produced by immunoSEQ multiplex PCR, yet TCRdb's version contains in-frame clones alone and is incomplete. The sample gives approximately 98,000 clones, about 91% of which show up once; about 2.5% is in the top ten. The material was peripheral blood, obtained after pregnancy. These receptor sequences come from a female donor in good health, enrolled as a control in a pregnancy study.

The chain employs TRBV5-4 and TRBJ1-1, with D maybe TRBD1 (5 bases). Germline-derived CDR1 and CDR2 are SGHNT and YYREEE (reference sequence). The V end lost 4 bases, the J end lost 11 bases, and 24 bases lay between the germline ends. The CDR3 has 15 amino acids. The CDR3: CASSRRSDIFEAAFF. In DNA, the CDR3 is TGTGCCAGCAGCCGCCGGTCGGACATATTTGAAGCGGCTTTCTTT.

V usage is TRBV6-5 and J usage is TRBJ2-1; TRBD2 aligns across 8 bases. Germline CDR1 reads MNHEY; CDR2 reads SVGAGI. The CDR3 consists of 15 residues. V gave up 2 bases and J gave up 7 bases; unmatched junction bases: 7. The CDR3 sequence: CASSYTSGSHNEQFF. DNA of the CDR3: TGTGCCAGCAGTTACACGAGCGGGAGCCATAATGAGCAGTTCTTC.